This TCR beta chain was recovered during a study of shared clonotypes between healthy human individuals. Terminally differentiated effector memory CD45RA+ cells were excluded by CCR7 positive selection of CD45RO-negative cells. Clones were read by immunoSEQ multiplex PCR, and TCRdb kept only the in-frame ones, dropping some. The data hold around 2,000,000 clones, with about 94% observed a single time. Losses at the gene ends were 5 bases for V and 4 bases for J; bases not matched to a gene: 6. This CDR3 has 14 residues. The germline V gene has CDR1 SGHRS and CDR2 YFSETQ. This chain uses TRBV5-1 with TRBJ2-7; 10 positions agree with TRBD2. The source of this sequence is a man aged 18 to 35 in good health. The sample consisted of naive CD8+ T cells sorted from blood. For the CDR3, the DNA is TGCGCCAGCAGTCCCGGGACTAGCGCATACGAGCAGTACTTC. Its translation: CASSPGTSAYEQYF.